This entry is about one TCR beta chain. There is no known antigen for this receptor. Base qualities are not recorded, but no much larger clone differs from it by a single base. This sample is part of a study of T-cell reconstitution after alpha-beta-depleted transplantation in children listed by TCRdb under 2016. For the wider study: T-cell immune reconstitution after TCRalphabeta/CD19-depleted allogeneic hematopoietic cell transplantation in children was quantitatively tracked in the study by means of TCR repertoire profiling.

Results and caveats for the whole study, not just this receptor: In some patients, the high TCRbeta diversity seen at day 60 was put down to recipient T cells and intrathymic progenitors that had survived conditioning. The apparently early recovery of alphabetaT-cell counts about two months after transplant reportedly depended on only several hundred rapidly expanded clones that came from non-depleted graft cells. Over the following months the frequencies of hyperexpanded clones went down, and after one year T-cell counts and TCRbeta diversity were mostly credited to newly produced T cells.

The intended sense of this specimen's treatment or condition label: allogeneic hematopoietic cell transplantation with graft depleted of TCRalphabeta T cells and CD19 B cells. The children who served as transplant recipients had been given grafts of TCRalphabeta/CD19-depleted allogeneic hematopoietic cells. V lost 6 bases and J lost 5 bases; the stretch between them is 6 bases long. Per the germline V gene (reference sequence), MNHEY is the CDR1 and SMNVEV is the CDR2. From the cysteine through the phenylalanine, the CDR3 covers 11 amino acids. CDR3 DNA only is kept here, 33 bases in frame from base 1. The library was produced with PCR. Reads for this sample came from an Illumina HiSeq 2500. To normalize quantification of the TCRbeta repertoire, the TCR libraries were built with molecular barcoding that relied on unique molecular identifiers. TCRdb handled the public reads itself, with Q25 trimming in fastp and clone calling in MiXCR, and kept productive beta chains. Every distinct CDR3 protein forms one entry, paired with its most common genes and DNA. Counted in this sample were about 210,000 distinct CDR3 sequences; more than 15% of them appeared once. Clones ranked in the top ten supply about two fifths of the sample.

The receptor was isolated from a male patient aged 2 to 10 who had a stem cell transplant for acute lymphoblastic leukemia, so the T cells may come from the graft donor. The source material was PBMCs, mostly from graft donor cells, sampled 360 days after TCRalphabeta/CD19-depleted stem cell transplant. The rearrangement combines TRBV27 with TRBJ2-3, with TRBD2 tentatively as D gene (6 bases match). This receptor has the CDR3 CASSGGDTQYF. The DNA reads as follows: TGTGCCAGCAGCGGGGGAGATACGCAGTATTTT.